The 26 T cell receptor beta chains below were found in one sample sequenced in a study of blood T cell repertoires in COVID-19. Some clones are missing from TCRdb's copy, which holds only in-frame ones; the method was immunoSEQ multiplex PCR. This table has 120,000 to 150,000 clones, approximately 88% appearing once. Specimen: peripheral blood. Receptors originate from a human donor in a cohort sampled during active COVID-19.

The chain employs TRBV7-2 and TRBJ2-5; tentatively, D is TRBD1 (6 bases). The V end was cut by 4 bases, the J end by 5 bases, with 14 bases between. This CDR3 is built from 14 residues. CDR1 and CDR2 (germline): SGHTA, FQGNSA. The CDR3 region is CASSSLRGEETQYF. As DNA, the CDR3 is TGTGCCAGCAGCTCTCTCAGGGGAGAGGAGACCCAGTACTTC.

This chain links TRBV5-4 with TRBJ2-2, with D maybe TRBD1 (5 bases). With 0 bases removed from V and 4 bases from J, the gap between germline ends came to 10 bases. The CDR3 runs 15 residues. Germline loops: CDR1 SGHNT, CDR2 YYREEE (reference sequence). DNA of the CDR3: TGTGCCAGCAGCTTGGTAGGGGCAGGCACCGGGGAGCTGTTTTTT. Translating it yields CASSLVGAGTGELFF. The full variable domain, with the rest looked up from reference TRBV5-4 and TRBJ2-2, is ETGVTQSPTHLIKTRGQQVTLRCSSQSGHNTVSWYQQALGQGPQFIFQYYREEENGRGNFPPRFSGLQFPNYSSELNVNALELDDSALYLCASSLVGAGTGELFFGEGSRLTVL.

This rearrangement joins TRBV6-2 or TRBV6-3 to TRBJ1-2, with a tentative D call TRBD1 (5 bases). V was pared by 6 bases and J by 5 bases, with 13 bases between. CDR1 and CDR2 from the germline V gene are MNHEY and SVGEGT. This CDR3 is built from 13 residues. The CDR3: CASSLRQIYGYTF. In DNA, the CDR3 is TGTGCCAGCAGCCTAAGACAGATTTATGGCTACACCTTC.

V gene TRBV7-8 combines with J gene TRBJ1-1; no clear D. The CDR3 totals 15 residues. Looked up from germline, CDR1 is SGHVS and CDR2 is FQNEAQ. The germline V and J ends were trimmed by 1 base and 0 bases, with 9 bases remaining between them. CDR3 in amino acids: CASSLVTGMNTEAFF. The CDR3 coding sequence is TGTGCCAGCAGCTTAGTCACGGGGATGAACACTGAAGCTTTCTTT.

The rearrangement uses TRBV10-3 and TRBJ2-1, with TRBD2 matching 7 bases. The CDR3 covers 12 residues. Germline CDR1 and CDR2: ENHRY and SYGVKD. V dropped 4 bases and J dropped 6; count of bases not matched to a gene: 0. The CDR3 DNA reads TGTGCCATCAGTGCGGGGGGCAATGAGCAGTTCTTC. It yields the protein CAISAGGNEQFF.

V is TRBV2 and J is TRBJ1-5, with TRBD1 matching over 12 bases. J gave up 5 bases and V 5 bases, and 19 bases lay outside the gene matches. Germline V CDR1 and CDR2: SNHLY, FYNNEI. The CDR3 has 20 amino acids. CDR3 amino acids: CASSRTGTGGYYRSHQPQHF. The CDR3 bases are TGTGCCAGCAGTAGAACCGGGACAGGGGGCTATTATCGCTCCCATCAGCCCCAGCATTTT. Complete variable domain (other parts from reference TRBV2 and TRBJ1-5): EPEVTQTPSHQVTQMGQEVILRCVPISNHLYFYWYRQILGQKVEFLVSFYNNEISEKSEIFDDQFSVERPDGSNFTLKIRSTKLEDSAMYFCASSRTGTGGYYRSHQPQHFGDGTRLSIL.

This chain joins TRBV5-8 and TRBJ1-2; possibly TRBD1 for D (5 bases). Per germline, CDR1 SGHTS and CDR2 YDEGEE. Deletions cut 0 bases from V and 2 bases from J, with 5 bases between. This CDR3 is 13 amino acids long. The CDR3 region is CASSLGGNYGYTF. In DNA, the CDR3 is TGTGCCAGCAGCTTGGGGGGCAACTATGGCTACACCTTC.

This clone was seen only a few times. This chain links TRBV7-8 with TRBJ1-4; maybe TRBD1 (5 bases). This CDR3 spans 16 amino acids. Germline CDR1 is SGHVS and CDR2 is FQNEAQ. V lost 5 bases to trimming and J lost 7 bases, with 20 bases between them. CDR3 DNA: TGTGCCAGCAGCGAGGGACTAGTCCTGGGGGGTGAAAAACTGTTTTTT. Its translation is CASSEGLVLGGEKLFF.

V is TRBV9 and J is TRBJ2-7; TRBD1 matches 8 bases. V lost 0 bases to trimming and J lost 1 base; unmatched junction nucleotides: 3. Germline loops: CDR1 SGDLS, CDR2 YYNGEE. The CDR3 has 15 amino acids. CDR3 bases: TGTGCCAGCAGCGTAGGAACAGGGGGGTCCTACGAGCAGTACTTC. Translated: CASSVGTGGSYEQYF. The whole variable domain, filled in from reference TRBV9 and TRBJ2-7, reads DSGVTQTPKHLITATGQRVTLRCSPRSGDLSVYWYQQSLDQGLQFLIQYYNGEERAKGNILERFSAQQFPDLHSELNLSSLELGDSALYFCASSVGTGGSYEQYFGPGTRLTVT.

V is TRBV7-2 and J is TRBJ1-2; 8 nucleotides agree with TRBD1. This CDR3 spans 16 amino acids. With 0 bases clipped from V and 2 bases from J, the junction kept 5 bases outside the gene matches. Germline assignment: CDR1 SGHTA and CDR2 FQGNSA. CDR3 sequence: CASSLAGQGRNYGYTF. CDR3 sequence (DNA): TGTGCCAGCAGCTTAGCTGGACAGGGTCGGAACTATGGCTACACCTTC.

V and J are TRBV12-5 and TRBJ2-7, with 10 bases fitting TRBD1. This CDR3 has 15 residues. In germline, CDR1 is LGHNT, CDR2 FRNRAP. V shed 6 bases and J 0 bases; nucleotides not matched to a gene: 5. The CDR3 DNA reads TGTGCTAGTGGGGTCCGGGACAGGGGCTCCTACGAGCAGTACTTC. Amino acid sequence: CASGVRDRGSYEQYF.

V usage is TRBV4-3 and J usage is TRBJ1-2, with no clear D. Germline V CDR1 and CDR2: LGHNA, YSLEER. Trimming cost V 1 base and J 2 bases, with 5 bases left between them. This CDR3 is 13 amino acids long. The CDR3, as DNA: TGCGCCAGCAGCCAAGGCCAGAACTATGGCTACACCTTC. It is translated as CASSQGQNYGYTF.

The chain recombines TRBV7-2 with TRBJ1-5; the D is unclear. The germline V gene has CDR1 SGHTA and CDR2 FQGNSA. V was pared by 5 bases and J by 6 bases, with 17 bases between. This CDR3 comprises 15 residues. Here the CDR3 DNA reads TGTGCCAGCAGCCCCGGGCCTTCAGCGGGTCAGCCCCAGCATTTT. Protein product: CASSPGPSAGQPQHF.

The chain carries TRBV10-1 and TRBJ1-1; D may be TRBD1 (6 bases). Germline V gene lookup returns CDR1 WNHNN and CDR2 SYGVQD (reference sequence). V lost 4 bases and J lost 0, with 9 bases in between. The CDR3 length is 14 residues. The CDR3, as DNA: TGCGCCAGCAGTGTCGAGGGGGTGAACACTGAAGCTTTCTTT. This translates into CASSVEGVNTEAFF.

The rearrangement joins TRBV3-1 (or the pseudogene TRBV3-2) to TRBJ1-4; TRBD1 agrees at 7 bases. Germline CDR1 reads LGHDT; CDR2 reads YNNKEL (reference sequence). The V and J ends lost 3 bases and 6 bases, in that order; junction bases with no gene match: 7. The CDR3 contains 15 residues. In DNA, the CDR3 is TGTGCCAGCAGCCACTCAGACAGGGTCGATGAAAAACTGTTTTTT. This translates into CASSHSDRVDEKLFF.

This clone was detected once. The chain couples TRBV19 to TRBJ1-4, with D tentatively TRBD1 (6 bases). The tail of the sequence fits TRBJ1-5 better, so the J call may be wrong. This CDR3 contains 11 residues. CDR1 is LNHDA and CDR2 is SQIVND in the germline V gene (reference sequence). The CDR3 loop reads CASSLQGRQHF. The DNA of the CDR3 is TGTGCCAGTAGTCTACAGGGCCGGCAGCATTTT.

The CDR3 region is CASSRDPVRGKLFF. Written as DNA, the CDR3 is TGTGCCAGCAGCCGTGACCCCGTTCGGGGAAAACTGTTTTTT. V and J are TRBV7-2 and TRBJ1-4; no clear D. This CDR3 region has 14 residues. The V and J ends lost 5 bases and 10 bases respectively, with 17 bases between them. Germline CDR1 reads SGHTA; CDR2 reads FQGNSA.

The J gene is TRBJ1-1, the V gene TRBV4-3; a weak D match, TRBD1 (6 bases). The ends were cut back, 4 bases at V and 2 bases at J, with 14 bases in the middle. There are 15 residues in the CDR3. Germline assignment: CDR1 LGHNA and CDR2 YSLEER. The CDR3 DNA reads TGCGCCAGCAGCCGGGACCGGGACATCAACACTGAAGCTTTCTTT. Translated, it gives CASSRDRDINTEAFF.

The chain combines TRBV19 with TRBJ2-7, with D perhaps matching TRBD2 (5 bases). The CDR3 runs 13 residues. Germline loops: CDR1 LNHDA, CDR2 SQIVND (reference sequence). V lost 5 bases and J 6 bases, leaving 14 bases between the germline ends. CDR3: CASSWTPAGEQYF. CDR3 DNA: TGTGCCAGTAGTTGGACGCCTGCGGGCGAGCAGTACTTC.

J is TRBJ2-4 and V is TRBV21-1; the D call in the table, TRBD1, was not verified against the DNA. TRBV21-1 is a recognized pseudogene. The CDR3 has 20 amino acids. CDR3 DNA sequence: TGTGCCAGCAGCAAGACCGGGGACAGGCCCAGACTCAAAGACAAAAACATTCAGTACTTC. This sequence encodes CASSKTGDRPRLKDKNIQYF.

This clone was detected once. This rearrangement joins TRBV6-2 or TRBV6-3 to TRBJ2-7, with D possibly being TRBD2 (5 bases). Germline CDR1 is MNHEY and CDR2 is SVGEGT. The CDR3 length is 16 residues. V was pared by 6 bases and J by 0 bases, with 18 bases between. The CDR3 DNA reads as TGTGCCAGCAGCCGACCTGAGGGCATTTACTCCTACGAGCAGTACTTC. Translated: CASSRPEGIYSYEQYF.

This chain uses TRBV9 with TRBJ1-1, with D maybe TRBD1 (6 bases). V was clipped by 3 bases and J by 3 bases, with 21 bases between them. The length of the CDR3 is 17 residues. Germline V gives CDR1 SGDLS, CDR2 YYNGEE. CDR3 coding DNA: TGTGCCAGCAGCGCCGGGGGGGCTTCCATAGCGGACACTGAAGCTTTCTTT. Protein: CASSAGGASIADTEAFF.

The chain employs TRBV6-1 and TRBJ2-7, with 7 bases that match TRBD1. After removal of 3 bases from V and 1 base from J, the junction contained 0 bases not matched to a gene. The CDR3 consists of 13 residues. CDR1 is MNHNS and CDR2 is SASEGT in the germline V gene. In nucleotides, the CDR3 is TGTGCCAGCAGTGAGACAGGGTCCTACGAGCAGTACTTC. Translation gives CASSETGSYEQYF.

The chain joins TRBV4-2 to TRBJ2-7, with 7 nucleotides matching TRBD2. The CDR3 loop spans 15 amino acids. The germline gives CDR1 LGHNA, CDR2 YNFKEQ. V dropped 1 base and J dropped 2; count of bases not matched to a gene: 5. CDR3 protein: CASSQVGSGPYEQYF. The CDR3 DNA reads TGTGCCAGCAGCCAAGTCGGTAGCGGGCCCTACGAGCAGTACTTC.

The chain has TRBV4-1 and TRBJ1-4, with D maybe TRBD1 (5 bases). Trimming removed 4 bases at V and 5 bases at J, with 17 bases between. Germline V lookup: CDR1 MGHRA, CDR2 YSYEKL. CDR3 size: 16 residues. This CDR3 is CASSPGMGGINEKLFF. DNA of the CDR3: TGCGCCAGCAGCCCGGGTATGGGGGGGATAAATGAAAAACTGTTTTTT.

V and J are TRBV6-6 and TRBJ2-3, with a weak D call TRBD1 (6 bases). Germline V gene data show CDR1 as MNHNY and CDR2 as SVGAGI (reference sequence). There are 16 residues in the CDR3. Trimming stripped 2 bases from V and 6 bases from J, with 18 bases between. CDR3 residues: CASSYPRAGVVDTQYF. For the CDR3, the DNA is TGTGCCAGCAGTTACCCGAGGGCAGGGGTGGTCGATACGCAGTATTTT.